One sample yielded the 29 T cell receptor beta chains listed below, sequenced in a study of cytomegalovirus exposure and HLA in healthy donors. It was with 60 Vbeta and 13 Jbeta primers that the PCR ran. Profiled with immunoSEQ multiplex PCR; TCRdb holds only in-frame clones, not every one. The table lists about 93,000 clones, roughly four fifths of them singletons. Specimen: PBMCs. Receptors originate from a man between 25 and 39 years old in good health and CMV-seronegative.

The chain couples TRBV6-5 to TRBJ2-1, with 12 positions matching TRBD2. From germline, CDR1 is MNHEY and CDR2 SVGAGI. The CDR3 spans 15 residues. Losses at the gene ends were 7 bases for V and 0 bases for J; bases not matched to a gene: 1. Here the CDR3 DNA reads TGTGCCAGCAAACTAGCGGGAGGCTCCTACAATGAGCAGTTCTTC. Amino acids: CASKLAGGSYNEQFF.

The chain employs TRBV6-5 and TRBJ1-1; weak D call: TRBD1 (5 bases). The CDR3 consists of 13 residues. CDR1 is MNHEY, CDR2 SVGAGI, per germline. Trimming took 2 bases from V and 7 from J, leaving 11 bases between them. The CDR3 nucleotides are TGTGCCAGCAGTTACGCGGGACGGCTTGAAGCTTTCTTT. This encodes CASSYAGRLEAFF.

This clone showed up just once. The chain carries TRBV6-5 and TRBJ1-3; D may be TRBD1 (5 bases). V dropped 10 bases and J dropped 3 bases, with 16 bases sitting between them. Germline V gives CDR1 MNHEY, CDR2 SVGAGI. The CDR3 extends over 14 amino acids. This chain's CDR3 is CATSRGGRGNTIYF. The CDR3 DNA follows: TGTGCCACTTCACGGGGGGGTCGTGGAAACACCATATATTTT.

V is TRBV7-9 and J is TRBJ1-1; D is uncertain. The CDR3 has 13 residues. Germline CDR1 SEHNR, CDR2 FQNEAQ (reference sequence). The V gene lost 1 base and the J gene lost 6 bases, with 9 bases spanning the gap. CDR3 region: CASSLGGSAEAFF. The CDR3 bases are TGTGCCAGCAGCTTAGGAGGTTCGGCTGAAGCTTTCTTT.

The V gene is TRBV9, the J gene TRBJ1-2; the D is unclear. The CDR3 runs 14 residues. Trimming removed 0 bases from V and 8 bases from J, with 14 bases in between. Per the germline V gene, CDR1 is SGDLS and CDR2 is YYNGEE. DNA of the CDR3: TGTGCCAGCAGCGTAGAGTCCCCCCGAGGGGGCTACACCTTC. As protein: CASSVESPRGGYTF.

The chain has TRBV2 and TRBJ1-3; 12 positions match TRBD1. The CDR3 consists of 20 residues. The V gene end was trimmed by 8 bases and the J gene end by 1 base; junction bases not matched to a gene: 18. CDR1 and CDR2 from the germline V gene are SNHLY and FYNNEI. For the CDR3, the DNA is TGTGCCAGCCTTCGCCCGGGACAGGGGGCAGGCGGTGTTTCTGGAAACACCATATATTTT. As protein: CASLRPGQGAGGVSGNTIYF.

This chain links TRBV10-3 with TRBJ1-2; 7 nucleotides agree with TRBD1. In germline, CDR1 is ENHRY, CDR2 SYGVKD. The CDR3 covers 13 residues. Trimming took 7 bases from V and 6 from J; bases not matched to a gene: 8. CDR3 DNA: TGTGCCATCACCTCGACAGGGTTGGATGGCTACACCTTC. Amino acid sequence: CAITSTGLDGYTF.

The gene calls are TRBV7-3 and TRBJ2-3; D perhaps matches TRBD1 (6 bases). In germline, CDR1 is SGHTA, CDR2 FQGTGA. The ends were cut back, 3 bases at V and 9 bases at J, with 13 bases in the middle. This CDR3 region has 13 residues. The CDR3: CASSFLPGQTQYF. The DNA for the CDR3 is TGTGCCAGCAGCTTCCTACCGGGACAAACGCAGTATTTT.

The chain has TRBV6-5 and TRBJ1-1, with D perhaps TRBD1 (5 bases). This CDR3 contains 13 residues. Germline V lookup: CDR1 MNHEY, CDR2 SVGAGI. The V end was cut by 9 bases, the J end by 7 bases, with 18 bases between. The CDR3 is CASTPGLYFEAFF. The CDR3 DNA is TGTGCCAGTACTCCGGGACTTTACTTTGAAGCTTTCTTT.

DNA for the CDR3: TGTGCCAGCAGCCCGACGGGCAGGGAACCTGAAGCTTTCTTT. Its protein product is CASSPTGREPEAFF. The chain combines TRBV5-4 with TRBJ1-1; weak D call: TRBD1 (5 bases). Trimming shortened V by 4 bases and J by 6 bases, and 16 bases separated the two germline ends. This CDR3 is 14 amino acids long. Germline lookup yields CDR1 SGHNT and CDR2 YYREEE (reference sequence).

This clone was found once. This rearrangement joins TRBV29-1 to TRBJ2-7; TRBD2 aligns across 7 bases. The CDR3 is made up of 17 amino acids. The germline gives CDR1 SQVTM, CDR2 ANQGSEA. V shed 6 bases and J 1 base; nucleotides not matched to a gene: 18. CDR3 in amino acids: CSVAALAGDSLSYEQYF. The DNA for the CDR3 is TGCAGCGTGGCCGCCCTTGCGGGGGACTCTTTATCCTACGAGCAGTACTTC.

This clone appeared many times. The chain has TRBV4-1 and TRBJ2-5, with D unclear. The CDR3 is 16 residues long. Germline assignment: CDR1 MGHRA and CDR2 YSYEKL. V lost 1 base to trimming and J lost 0 bases, with 12 bases between them. CDR3 nucleotide sequence: TGCGCCAGCAGCCAAGTCCCGAACAGAAACCAAGAGACCCAGTACTTC. Residues: CASSQVPNRNQETQYF.

CDR3 loop: CASGPSGRDQETQYF. DNA of the CDR3: TGTGCCAGCGGTCCCAGCGGGAGGGACCAAGAGACCCAGTACTTC. This chain joins TRBV27 and TRBJ2-5; 10 bases are a match to TRBD2. The germline gives CDR1 MNHEY, CDR2 SMNVEV (reference sequence). J gave up 0 bases and V 8 bases, and 6 bases lay outside the gene matches. The length of the CDR3 is 15 residues.

The chain uses TRBV7-9 and TRBJ2-5, with D maybe TRBD2 (5 bases). This CDR3 comprises 12 residues. The V and J ends lost 5 bases and 7 bases respectively, with 11 bases between them. The germline gives CDR1 SEHNR, CDR2 FQNEAQ (reference sequence). The CDR3 loop is CASSREGPTQYF. The CDR3, as DNA: TGTGCCAGCAGCCGAGAGGGTCCGACCCAGTACTTC.

The chain combines TRBV9 with TRBJ2-7; the match to TRBD1 covers 10 bases. This CDR3 has 17 amino acids. Germline CDR1 reads SGDLS; CDR2 reads YYNGEE. V lost 0 bases to trimming and J lost 5 bases; unmatched junction nucleotides: 11. CDR3 amino acids: CASSVGPSTGGSDEQYF. CDR3 sequence (DNA): TGTGCCAGCAGCGTAGGCCCCTCGACAGGGGGCAGCGACGAGCAGTACTTC. Looking up the rest from reference TRBV9 and TRBJ2-7 gives the full variable domain: DSGVTQTPKHLITATGQRVTLRCSPRSGDLSVYWYQQSLDQGLQFLIQYYNGEERAKGNILERFSAQQFPDLHSELNLSSLELGDSALYFCASSVGPSTGGSDEQYFGPGTRLTVT.

The chain combines TRBV6-1 with TRBJ2-5; 7 bases are a match to TRBD1. Germline V gene lookup returns CDR1 MNHNS and CDR2 SASEGT. V was clipped by 2 bases and J by 2 bases; unmatched bases: 14. This CDR3 is built from 18 residues. The CDR3 here is CASSERGTGARIQETQYF. The CDR3, as DNA: TGTGCCAGCAGTGAAAGGGGAACAGGGGCTCGGATTCAAGAGACCCAGTACTTC.

V usage is TRBV19 and J usage is TRBJ2-5; 7 bases map to TRBD2. V gave up 3 bases and J gave up 3 bases; unmatched junction bases: 10. There are 16 residues in the CDR3. The germline gives CDR1 LNHDA, CDR2 SQIVND (reference sequence). In DNA form, the CDR3 reads TGTGCCAGTAGTATTGGCGGGAGTGGCCTAGAAGAGACCCAGTACTTC. Residues: CASSIGGSGLEETQYF.

The gene calls are TRBV11-1 and TRBJ2-5; 7 positions agree with TRBD2. The CDR3 is 17 residues long. Germline CDR1 and CDR2: SGHAT and FQDESV (reference sequence). The trim removed 6 bases at V and 1 base at J, leaving 14 bases unmatched. CDR3 in DNA: TGTGCCAGCAGTGCGGGTATGGGGGGGGAACTCCAAGAGACCCAGTACTTC. Protein: CASSAGMGGELQETQYF. Full variable domain (remainder filled in from reference TRBV11-1 and TRBJ2-5): EAEVAQSPRYKITEKSQAVAFWCDPISGHATLYWYRQILGQGPELLVQFQDESVVDDSQLPKDRFSAERLKGVDSTLKIQPAELGDSAMYLCASSAGMGGELQETQYFGPGTRLLVL.

The genes are TRBV11-1 and TRBJ2-1; D is perhaps TRBD2 (6 bases). Deletions cut 0 bases from V and 6 bases from J, with 12 bases between. This CDR3 spans 15 amino acids. Germline V gene data show CDR1 as SGHAT and CDR2 as FQDESV (reference sequence). The CDR3 bases are TGTGCCAGCAGCTTAGCGGTGGCGGGACTCAATGAGCAGTTCTTC. This encodes CASSLAVAGLNEQFF.

V usage is TRBV19 and J usage is TRBJ2-7; TRBD1 agrees at 8 bases. The CDR3 length is 13 residues. Germline CDR1 is LNHDA and CDR2 is SQIVND (reference sequence). Trimming cost V 4 bases and J 6 bases; bases outside gene matches: 5. The CDR3 bases are TGTGCCAGTAGTACGATGGACAGGGCCGAGCAGTACTTC. It encodes CASSTMDRAEQYF. Full variable domain (missing parts from reference TRBV19 and TRBJ2-7): DGGITQSPKYLFRKEGQNVTLSCEQNLNHDAMYWYRQDPGQGLRLIYYSQIVNDFQKGDIAEGYSVSREKKESFPLTVTSAQKNPTAFYLCASSTMDRAEQYFGPGTRLTVT.

This chain connects TRBV7-7 to TRBJ2-1; 8 bases fit TRBD1. CDR3 size: 15 residues. V was pared by 1 base and J by 7 bases, with 6 bases of the junction left unmatched. The germline V gene encodes CDR1 SSHAT and CDR2 FNYEAQ (reference sequence). The CDR3 nucleotides read TGTGCCAGCAGCTTAGGACGAGACAGGGGTAATGAGCAGTTCTTC. Its protein is CASSLGRDRGNEQFF.

This clone was counted once. The chain combines TRBV19 with TRBJ1-1; D unresolved. Trimming removed 3 bases at V and 3 bases at J, with 8 bases between. Germline CDR1 LNHDA, CDR2 SQIVND (reference sequence). The CDR3 has 13 amino acids. CDR3 nucleotides: TGTGCCAGTAGTATTTCGTTTGACACTGAAGCTTTCTTT. Amino acid sequence: CASSISFDTEAFF. The variable domain in full, completed from reference TRBV19 and TRBJ1-1, reads DGGITQSPKYLFRKEGQNVTLSCEQNLNHDAMYWYRQDPGQGLRLIYYSQIVNDFQKGDIAEGYSVSREKKESFPLTVTSAQKNPTAFYLCASSISFDTEAFFGQGTRLTVV.

This chain joins TRBV2 and TRBJ1-5; perhaps TRBD1 as D (5 bases). The CDR3 runs 11 residues. Trimming removed 11 bases from V and 4 bases from J, with 9 bases in between. CDR1 and CDR2 from the germline V gene are SNHLY and FYNNEI. The CDR3 sequence: CAPGGNQPQHF. The CDR3 DNA sequence: TGTGCCCCGGGGGGGAATCAGCCCCAGCATTTT.

This clone was picked up one time. CDR3 loop: CASSPRDRGQTDTQYF. The CDR3 DNA follows: TGTGCCAGCAGCCCGCGGGACAGGGGGCAAACAGATACGCAGTATTTT. The chain couples TRBV7-9 to TRBJ2-3, with 12 bases that match TRBD1. Germline lookup yields CDR1 SEHNR and CDR2 FQNEAQ (reference sequence). The CDR3 contains 16 residues. With 5 bases clipped from V and 3 bases from J, the junction kept 6 bases outside the gene matches. Full variable domain (rest looked up from reference TRBV7-9 and TRBJ2-3): DTGVSQNPRHKITKRGQNVTFRCDPISEHNRLYWYRQTLGQGPEFLTYFQNEAQLEKSRLLSDRFSAERPKGSFSTLEIQRTEQGDSAMYLCASSPRDRGQTDTQYFGPGTRLTVL.

This clone has only a few counts. The chain uses TRBV5-1 and TRBJ1-1, with 7 positions matching TRBD1. This CDR3 region has 11 residues. Germline V gives CDR1 SGHRS, CDR2 YFSETQ. V trimming: 5 bases; J trimming: 7 bases; junction bases outside the gene matches: 2. The CDR3 DNA reads TGCGCCAGCAGAGGGGGCGGTGAAGCTTTCTTT. Translation: CASRGGGEAFF.

This clone was detected once. The genes are TRBV13 and TRBJ2-3; D is unclear. Trimming took off 0 bases at V and 2 bases at J, with 9 bases between the two ends. Germline CDR1 and CDR2: PRHDT and FYEKMQ (reference sequence). This CDR3 has 15 amino acids. CDR3 protein: CASSLGAGSTDTQYF. CDR3 DNA: TGTGCCAGCAGCTTAGGGGCAGGCTCCACAGATACGCAGTATTTT.

The CDR3, as DNA: TGTGCCAGCACAACAGGGACAGGTGGCTACACCTTC. It yields the protein CASTTGTGGYTF. This chain uses TRBV2 with TRBJ1-2; TRBD1 matches 8 bases. The CDR3 length is 12 residues. Trimming removed 7 bases from V and 7 bases from J; junction bases left unmatched: 5. The germline gives CDR1 SNHLY, CDR2 FYNNEI.

The CDR3 loop reads CASSQDLQGRTLYEQYF. Written as DNA, the CDR3 is TGCGCCAGCAGCCAAGATTTGCAGGGGCGAACGCTCTACGAGCAGTACTTC. The rearrangement joins TRBV4-3 to TRBJ2-7; D is possibly TRBD1 (6 bases). CDR1 and CDR2 (germline): LGHNA, YSLEER. CDR3 length equals 17 residues. V was trimmed by 0 bases and J by 3 bases, leaving 18 bases between them.

The rearrangement joins TRBV5-6 to TRBJ2-7; D not certain. CDR1 is SGHDT, CDR2 YYEEEE, per germline. The CDR3 contains 12 residues. The V end was cut by 3 bases, the J end by 3 bases, with 7 bases between. CDR3 in amino acids: CASSYYGYEQYF. CDR3 nucleotides: TGTGCCAGCAGCTATTACGGCTACGAGCAGTACTTC.